What follows is one TCR beta chain and its context. Its specific antigen is unknown. One base away there is no much larger clone; base qualities are not given. Collaborating institutions collected whole blood in K2EDTA tubes following their own protocols. For TCRbeta analysis, collaborators shipped samples in one of three forms: frozen whole blood, isolated PBMCs, or DNA extracted from either of those sample types. The data were taken from a study of blood T cell repertoires in COVID-19 (dated by TCRdb to 2018 to 2021). About the full investigation: Samples from collaborators originated in the United States, Italy and Spain and spanned both the acute and convalescent phases of COVID-19. The material from the prospective study consisted of cDNA or gDNA derived from T cells, B-cell-depleted T cells, or PBMCs. Subjects who had been exposed to COVID-19, were actively infected with it, or had recovered from it provided the deeply sampled blood TCRbeta repertoires that made up the dataset. The repertoires were released in a freely available public database meant as a resource for research on the immune response to SARS-CoV-2. The samples were drawn from two sources: the first 160 participants of the ongoing ImmuneRACE study, and some 1,300 subjects contributed by 6 global collaborators. Nearly every sample came with metadata listing a de-identified subject ID, COVID-19 status, age in years and sex. HLA class I and class II types, where available, came from metadata supplied by the sample provider rather than from assay-based typing.

The immunoSEQ Assay, a bias-controlled multiplex PCR, was used to amplify TCRbeta CDR3 regions from genomic DNA. Per the source publication's procedure: The number of nucleated cells in each sample was estimated by amplification of reference gene primers within the assay. To quantify the absolute abundance of each unique TCRbeta CDR3 rearrangement, sequence reads were collapsed and filtered. For each sample, productive Simpson clonality was calculated as the square root of Simpson's diversity index over productive rearrangements. TCRdb limited this immuneACCESS table to in-frame rearrangements with V and J called. A share of clones is missing; checked studies link under half to unresolved V genes, and the rest is unexplained. The V and J calls and clone size are taken from that table; D and trimming were inferred from the DNA. Present in this sample are about 310,000 clones, around 87% of which were seen just once. Of the sample, 1% falls within the top ten clones.

The research as a whole found: The quantity of clinical and demographic metadata differed by source and by participant and was supplied without curation.

Trimming removed 4 bases from V and 0 bases from J; the gene matches leave 5 bases unexplained. From the cysteine up to the phenylalanine, the CDR3 has a length of 16 residues. The kept DNA is CDR3 alone, 48 bases in frame from the first base. CDR1 is given as MNHNS and CDR2 as SASEGT, both from the germline V gene. This clonotype was obtained from a man aged 45-65 years with active or convalescent COVID-19. Sequenced input: peripheral blood. The V and J genes are TRBV6-1 and TRBJ1-1; TRBD1 agrees with 10 junctional bases. The CDR3 amino acid sequence is: CASSGQGAGVNTEAFF. In nucleotides, the sequence is TGTGCCAGCAGTGGACAGGGGGCGGGGGTGAACACTGAAGCTTTCTTT.